The clone carrying this T cell receptor (beta chain) was observed many times. Its antigen is not identified. These data belong to a study of metastatic and nonmetastatic thyroid tumors. Background on the study: Repertoires of blood and of tissue (tumor or nodule) from malignant and benign thyroid patients were compared. Study-level findings and limits: It was reported that TCR beta diversity was significantly higher in malignant thyroid tumors than benign nodules, in blood and tumor.

All patients were untreated before thyroid surgery. CDR1 is SGHKS, CDR2 YYEKEE, per germline (reference sequence). V was cut by 4 bases and J by 0 bases, with 5 bases left in between. The CDR3 is made up of 13 amino acids. Authors' methods: The authors used CDR3 differences across clinicopathological groups to build a distant-metastasis classifier for papillary thyroid cancer. TCRdb called clones again from the PCR reads with MiXCR. The V and J calls here are based on TCRdb, not the publication. The sample has 15,000 to 20,000 clones, about a third seen once. The clonotype comes from a male donor with papillary thyroid cancer or a benign thyroid nodule (not recorded which). Some clones in this sample may be carry-over from other donors' samples. The chain combines TRBV5-5 with TRBJ1-3; the D gene is possibly TRBD1 (5 bases). Material: tumor tissue. The CDR3 nucleotides are TGTGCCAGCAGCCAGGGCTCTGGAAACACCATATATTTT. Translated: CASSQGSGNTIYF.